Included here is one T cell receptor (beta chain) sequence, with context. Germline is not matched at one junction end, which may reflect a read error. This record belongs to a study of blood T cell repertoires in COVID-19. Overall study context: COVID-19 samples collected from the United States, Italy and Spain covered acute and convalescent phases. Sample material is recorded as cDNA or gDNA derived from T cells, B-cell-depleted T cells, or PBMCs.

Authors' analysis steps: Amplification with reference gene primers provided the estimates of nucleated cell counts. TCRdb keeps only in-frame clones here, not all; method: immunoSEQ multiplex PCR. Clonal size and the V and J genes are those of that table, whereas D and trimming came from the DNA. The repertoire holds over 100,000 clones, with about 91% as singletons. The sequenced sample was peripheral blood. The sequence derives from a man in his fifties or sixties with acute or convalescent COVID-19.

CDR3 sequence (DNA): TGCGCCAGCAGGTTGGACTTCGCAACTAATGAAAAACTGTTTTTT. Amino acids: CASRLDFATNEKLFF. The chain combines TRBV5-1 with TRBJ1-4; no firm D call. This CDR3 is 15 amino acids long. Germline lookup yields CDR1 SGHRS and CDR2 YFSETQ. Looking up the rest from reference TRBV5-1 and TRBJ1-4 gives the full variable domain: KAGVTQTPRYLIKTRGQQVTLSCSPISGHRSVSWYQQTPGQGLQFLFEYFSETQRNKGNFPGRFSGRQFSNSRSEMNVSTLELGDSALYLCASRLDFATNEKLFFGSGTQLSVL.